Listed below are T cell receptor beta chains from one sample, sequenced in a study of T-cell memory formation after mild COVID-19. TCRdb independently ran MiXCR on the 5' RACE reads; one entry per CDR3 protein. The sample shows around 300,000 distinct CDR3 sequences, 14% of them seen only once. Sequencing was carried out using PBMCs or a T cell subset sorted from them (not recorded which). The receptors originated from a man younger than 30 who had mild COVID-19 (a few samples of this study predate the infection). Cell type and time point are not known. Each CDR3 is given with its conserved first and last residue. Each record gives: J gene, D gene, clone size, V gene, CDR3 DNA, CDR3 protein. The D gene is left open where the match is weak. Rows may omit the clone size; those that give it use once, few, many or a size class.

TRBJ2-7 | - | few | TRBV7-6 | TGTGCCAGCAGCTCGGGGCCCCCAAGGGAGCAGTACTTC | CASSSGPPREQYF
TRBJ2-3 | TRBD2 | - | TRBV7-9 | TGTGCCAGCAGCTTAGATGGCGGGGGGGACACAGATACGCAGTATTTT | CASSLDGGGDTDTQYF
TRBJ2-2 | TRBD1 | few | TRBV6-2/TRBV6-3 | TGTGCCAGCAGCTCAGGGGGCGTCAGGACCGGGGAGCTGTTTTTT | CASSSGGVRTGELFF
TRBJ1-1 | TRBD1 | - | TRBV12-3/TRBV12-4 | TGTGCCAGCAGTTCGACAGGGAGGTACACTGAAGCTTTCTTT | CASSSTGRYTEAFF
TRBJ2-5 | - | few | TRBV5-1 | TGCGCCAGCAGCGGGGGCAGGGTCCAAGAGACCCAGTACTTC | CASSGGRVQETQYF
TRBJ1-1 | - | many | TRBV11-2 | TGTGCCAGCAGCTTAACAGTCGGCGTGGGGAACACTGAAGCTTTCTTT | CASSLTVGVGNTEAFF
TRBJ1-5 | - | few | TRBV7-9 | TGTGCCAGCAGCTTGGAGGACAGGCCCCAGCATTTT | CASSLEDRPQHF
TRBJ1-1 | - | - | TRBV6-2/TRBV6-3 | TGTGCCAGCCACCGGGACGGAAACACTGAAGCTTTCTTT | CASHRDGNTEAFF
TRBJ2-5 | TRBD1 | few | TRBV9 | TGTGCCAGCAGCGTAGGGGCAGGGGGCCCAGAGACCCAGTACTTC | CASSVGAGGPETQYF
TRBJ1-5 | - | - | TRBV24-1 | TGTGCCACCAGTGATAATGGGGCAGATCAGCCCCAGCATTTT | CATSDNGADQPQHF
TRBJ2-7 | - | - | TRBV12-3/TRBV12-4 | TGTGCCAGCAGCCGGGCGGGGACCTCCGGCGAGCAGTACTTC | CASSRAGTSGEQYF
TRBJ2-1 | TRBD2 | many | TRBV7-2 | TGTGCCAGCAGCCCCGGACTAGCGGGGGCCAATGAGCAGTTCTTC | CASSPGLAGANEQFF
TRBJ1-1 | - | few | TRBV5-1 | TGCGCCAGCAGCTCCCCGGCGGGGTTGCAGGGAACCACTGAAGCTTTCTTT | CASSSPAGLQGTTEAFF
TRBJ1-1 | - | many | TRBV10-3 | TGTGCCATCAGACGTGACGACCTCTACACTGAAGCTTTCTTT | CAIRRDDLYTEAFF
TRBJ2-7 | TRBD1 | few | TRBV5-5 | TGTGCCAGCAGCTTGGGGACAGGGGTAGGCGAGCAGTACTTC | CASSLGTGVGEQYF
TRBJ1-1 | TRBD1 | - | TRBV7-9 | TGTGCCAGCAGCCTAAGACCGGGACAGGGTTCTGAAGCTTTCTTT | CASSLRPGQGSEAFF
TRBJ1-1 | - | - | TRBV18 | TGTGCCAGCTCATCCAGGGTGGACGAAGCTTTCTTT | CASSSRVDEAFF
TRBJ2-3 | - | once | TRBV27 | TGTGCCAGCAGCCCATATGGTCCGACTAGCACAGATACGCAGTATTTT | CASSPYGPTSTDTQYF